This TCR beta chain was retrieved from a study of OX40 agonist ivuxolimab in advanced cancers. Background on the study: Patients were treated with intravenous ivuxolimab, dosed at 0.01 to 10 mg/kg and infused every 2 weeks. Among those enrolled, mean age was about 62 years (range 23 to 79) and 75% to 85% were male.

Sequenced by immunoSEQ multiplex PCR; TCRdb stores in-frame clones only, minus some. The repertoire holds 74,000 or so clones, with 70% to 90% as singletons. On this clone itself: Antigen specificity is unknown.

General observations from the study: Among expanded peripheral T cells, antigen specificity went undetermined.

The germline V gene encodes CDR1 SGHRS and CDR2 YFSETQ. Trimming left V 0 bases short and J 5 bases short, with 8 bases between. The CDR3 is 14 amino acids. The chain is built from TRBV5-1 and TRBJ1-4; D gene ambiguous. Sequencing used CD4+ or CD8+ T cells sorted from blood, obtained in a trial of the OX40 agonist ivuxolimab. The receptor comes from an adult with an advanced solid tumor such as melanoma, head and neck, liver or kidney cancer. CDR3 amino acids: CASSLEAPNEKLFF. CDR3 coding DNA: TGCGCCAGCAGCTTGGAAGCTCCAAATGAAAAACTGTTTTTT.